This T cell receptor beta chain was sequenced in a study of T-cell memory formation after mild COVID-19. 5'RACE primed at constant segments yielded TCR alpha and TCR beta cDNA libraries bearing sample barcodes and UMIs. TCRdb re-called the 5' RACE reads through MiXCR, storing one row per CDR3 protein. The sample contains approximately 260,000 distinct CDR3 sequences, around 15% of which appear only once. As to this clonotype: Its cognate antigen is unknown.

The V gene's germline CDR1 is SGDLS and CDR2 YYNGEE. This CDR3 contains 13 residues. The V and J ends lost 3 bases and 5 bases, in that order; junction bases with no gene match: 3. Study-level points and caveats: The appearance of some responding clones in pre-infection memory suggested that cross-reactive memory joined. CD8+ contracting clones occupied EMRA, while CD4+ ones occupied mainly CM and EM.

Material for sequencing was PBMCs or a T cell subset sorted from them (not recorded which). The TCR was taken from a man aged 18 to 30 who had mild COVID-19 (a few samples of this study predate the infection). Cell type and time point are not known. The chain recombines TRBV9 with TRBJ2-5; 8 bases are a match to TRBD1. The DNA for the CDR3 is TGTGCCAGCAGCGGGACAGGGTCCGAGACCCAGTACTTC. Encoded protein: CASSGTGSETQYF.